This record looks at one T cell receptor beta chain sequence and its context. It lacks a known antigen. No base-level quality is on record; no much larger clone is a single base apart. For CDR1 and CDR2, the germline V gene lists ENHRY and SYGVKD. V and J are trimmed by 6 bases and 4 bases, and the gene matches miss 2 bases of the junction. The CDR3 contains 13 residues, cysteine and phenylalanine counted. Kept here is only the CDR3 DNA, which spans 39 bases and is read in frame from base 1. TCRbeta CDR3 regions were amplified from genomic DNA using the immunoSEQ Assay, a bias-controlled multiplex PCR. The paper's data handling went like this. Nucleated cell counts per sample were estimated from amplification of reference gene primers within the assay. To quantify the absolute abundance of each unique TCRbeta CDR3 rearrangement, sequence reads were collapsed and filtered. For each sample, productive Simpson clonality was calculated by taking the square root of Simpson's diversity index across productive rearrangements. TCRdb stores this immuneACCESS table with in-frame sequences only. Part of the clones is absent; in the studies checked, under half of the shortfall reflects unresolved V genes, and no reason is known for the rest. The DNA gave D and trimming, while V, J and clone size come from that table. In all, the sample holds some 46,000 clones, and about 87% of those were seen once. Less than 9% of the sample goes to the ten largest clones.

The collaborating institutions used their own protocols to collect whole blood in K2EDTA tubes. For TCRbeta analysis, collaborators shipped samples as frozen whole blood, isolated PBMCs, or DNA extracted from either of those sample types. This sample is drawn from a study of blood T cell repertoires in COVID-19 (dated by TCRdb to about 2020). Background on the whole study: Samples covering the acute and convalescent phases of COVID-19 were provided by collaborators in the United States, Italy and Spain. The material from the prospective study consisted of cDNA or gDNA derived from T cells, B-cell-depleted T cells, or PBMCs. Deeply sampled blood TCRbeta repertoires from subjects exposed to, actively infected with, or recovered from COVID-19 were included in the dataset. The repertoires were made available in a free public database intended to serve as a resource for research on the immune response to SARS-CoV-2. The samples were drawn from two sources: the first 160 participants of the ongoing ImmuneRACE study, and 1,254 subjects contributed by 6 global collaborators. A de-identified subject ID, COVID-19 status, age in years and sex were almost always included in the sample metadata. HLA class I and class II types, where available, came from metadata supplied by the sample provider rather than from assay-based typing. The investigation overall reported the following: Clinical and demographic metadata were provided uncurated, with the amount varying by source and participant.

The clonotype comes from a man over 45 with acute or convalescent COVID-19. The specimen was peripheral blood. This receptor chain uses TRBV10-3 and TRBJ1-5; a stretch of 8 junction bases matches TRBD1. CDR3 protein: CAIRTGANQPQHF. The base sequence is TGTGCCATCAGGACAGGGGCAAATCAGCCCCAGCATTTT.